The present entry profiles one TCR beta chain with its context. Its antigen is not known. The data derive from a study of monozygotic twins with inflammatory bowel disease. Overall study findings and caveats: Healthy co-twins exceeded IBD patients in TCRbeta diversity as measured by inverse Simpson. Fewer clonotypes were shared with others by IBD patients than by healthy twins, especially with disease activity.

CDR1 is SGDLS, CDR2 YYNGEE, per germline. The CDR3 contains 15 residues. Researchers ran eight separate cDNA reactions for each sample. Following a re-call of the 5' RACE reads, TCRdb has one entry per CDR3 protein and lacks DNA. The sample's table shows roughly 200,000 distinct CDR3 sequences. This chain links TRBV9 with TRBJ1-2; with no DNA, the TCRdb D assignment of TRBD1 cannot be verified. Sequences were obtained from blood. The sequence was obtained from a human donor with ulcerative colitis or Crohn's disease, or a healthy co-twin of an affected twin (not recorded which). The CDR3 here is CASSVTGQIFYGYTF.